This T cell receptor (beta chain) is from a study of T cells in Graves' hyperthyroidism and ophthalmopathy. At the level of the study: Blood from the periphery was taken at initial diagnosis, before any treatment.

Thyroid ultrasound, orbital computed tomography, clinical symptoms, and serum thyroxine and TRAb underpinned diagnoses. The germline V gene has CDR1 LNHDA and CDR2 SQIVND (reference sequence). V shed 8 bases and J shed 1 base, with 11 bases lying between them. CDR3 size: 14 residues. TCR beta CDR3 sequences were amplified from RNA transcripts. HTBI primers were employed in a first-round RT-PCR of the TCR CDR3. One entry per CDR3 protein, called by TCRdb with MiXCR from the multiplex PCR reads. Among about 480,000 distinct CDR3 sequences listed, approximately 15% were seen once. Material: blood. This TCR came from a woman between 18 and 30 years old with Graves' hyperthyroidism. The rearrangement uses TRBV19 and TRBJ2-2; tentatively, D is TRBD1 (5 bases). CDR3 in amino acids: CASWTKMNTGELFF. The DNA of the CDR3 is TGTGCCAGTTGGACAAAAATGAACACCGGGGAGCTGTTTTTT.